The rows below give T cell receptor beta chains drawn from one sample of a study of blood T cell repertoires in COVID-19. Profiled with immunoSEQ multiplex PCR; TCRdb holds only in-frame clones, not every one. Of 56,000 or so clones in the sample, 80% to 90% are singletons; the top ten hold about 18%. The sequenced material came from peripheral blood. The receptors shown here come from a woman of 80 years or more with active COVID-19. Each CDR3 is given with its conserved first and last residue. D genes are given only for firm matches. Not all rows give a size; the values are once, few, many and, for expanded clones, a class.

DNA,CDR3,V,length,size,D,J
TGTGCCAGCAGCGTACTAGGACTATCCAATGAGCAGTTCTTC,CASSVLGLSNEQFF,TRBV9,14,-,-,TRBJ2-1
TGTGCCATCAGTAAGCTATCAGGGGCTGGAACCTCTGGGGCCAACGTCCTGACTTTC,CAISKLSGAGTSGANVLTF,TRBV10-3,19,-,-,TRBJ2-6
TGTGCCAGCAGATCTGGACTGGGGGGCACTGAAGCTTTCTTT,CASRSGLGGTEAFF,TRBV28,14,-,-,TRBJ1-1
TGTGCCAGCAGCGAAAGCGGGGGAGATACGCAGTATTTT,CASSESGGDTQYF,TRBV9,13,-,TRBD2,TRBJ2-3
TGCAGTGCTAGTTCCCCTAGAGTGGGGCGAGCTTTCTTT,CSASSPRVGRAFF,TRBV20-1,13,once,-,TRBJ1-1
TGTGCCAGCAGCTCACGACAGGAAAAACTGTTTTTT,CASSSRQEKLFF,TRBV7-9,12,-,-,TRBJ1-4
TGTGCCAGCAGCCCACGGACTAGCGGGGCAGCAGATACGCAGTATTTT,CASSPRTSGAADTQYF,TRBV9,16,-,TRBD2,TRBJ2-3
TGTGCCAGCAGCTTAACACAGGTGCCGGGTGGCTACACCTTC,CASSLTQVPGGYTF,TRBV7-8,14,-,-,TRBJ1-2
TGCGCCAGCAGTGAGTCCGGGACTAGCGGGGGGCCGGCAGATACGCAGTATTTT,CASSESGTSGGPADTQYF,TRBV10-1,18,-,TRBD2,TRBJ2-3
TGTGCCAGCAGCCTCGGGACAGGCAAAGAGACCCAGTACTTC,CASSLGTGKETQYF,TRBV5-4,14,-,TRBD1,TRBJ2-5
TGTGCCAGCAGCCCACTCGACAGGAATACGCAGTATTTT,CASSPLDRNTQYF,TRBV5-6,13,-,-,TRBJ2-3
TGTGCCAGCAGTGTGACAGGCCTAAATTCACCCCTCCACTTT,CASSVTGLNSPLHF,TRBV2,14,-,-,TRBJ1-6
TGTGCCAGCCACTGGACAGGGCCGAACACTGAAGCTTTCTTT,CASHWTGPNTEAFF,TRBV6-5,14,-,TRBD1,TRBJ1-1
TGTGCCAGCAGCTCAGGGGTTAGCGGCTACACCTTC,CASSSGVSGYTF,TRBV11-2,12,-,-,TRBJ1-2
TGCGCCAGCAGCCAAGATGAGCGGGGGGGCTGGGAGACCCAGTACTTC,CASSQDERGGWETQYF,TRBV4-1,16,-,TRBD2,TRBJ2-5
TGTGCCAGCAGCGCAAGCGGGGGGAAAGCTTACGAGCAGTACTTC,CASSASGGKAYEQYF,TRBV5-4,15,few,TRBD2,TRBJ2-7
TGTGCCAGCACCCGGGGGGGCAACTACAATGAGCAGTTCTTC,CASTRGGNYNEQFF,TRBV7-2,14,-,TRBD2,TRBJ2-1
TGCGCCAGCAGCCAAGATCCACAGAACACTGAAGCTTTCTTT,CASSQDPQNTEAFF,TRBV4-3,14,-,-,TRBJ1-1
TGCGCCAGCAGCTGGGCCGGGACAGTGAACACTGAAGCTTTCTTT,CASSWAGTVNTEAFF,TRBV5-1,15,-,TRBD1,TRBJ1-1
TGTGCCAGCAGCTCGGGACTGAGCACCGGGGAGCTGTTTTTT,CASSSGLSTGELFF,TRBV7-9,14,-,-,TRBJ2-2
TGTGCCAGCACCCCAGGGGGCCGTGAAGCTTTCTTT,CASTPGGREAFF,TRBV28,12,-,TRBD1,TRBJ1-1
TGTGCCAGCAGCTTGGACAGGGGGCTAGCACTAGCCAAAAACATTCAGTACTTC,CASSLDRGLALAKNIQYF,TRBV5-6,18,-,TRBD1,TRBJ2-4
TGTGCCAGCAGCCAAGTTCTAGATACGCAGTATTTT,CASSQVLDTQYF,TRBV3-1/TRBV3-2,12,-,-,TRBJ2-3